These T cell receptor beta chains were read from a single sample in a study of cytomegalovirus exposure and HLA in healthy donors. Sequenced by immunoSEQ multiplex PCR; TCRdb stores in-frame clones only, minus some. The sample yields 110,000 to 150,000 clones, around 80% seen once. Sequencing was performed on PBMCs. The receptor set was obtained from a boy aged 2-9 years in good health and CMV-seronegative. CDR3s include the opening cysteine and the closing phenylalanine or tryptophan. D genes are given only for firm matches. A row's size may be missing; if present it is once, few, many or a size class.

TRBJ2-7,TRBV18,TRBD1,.,CASSPGQGFVEQYF
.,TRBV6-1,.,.,CASSRTEGYEQYF
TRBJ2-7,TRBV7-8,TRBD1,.,CASSPGQGPTYEQYF
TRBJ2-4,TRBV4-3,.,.,CASSQVGKGGTKNIQYF
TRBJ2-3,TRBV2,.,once,CASRGPDSTSTDTQYF
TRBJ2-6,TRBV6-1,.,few,CASTKEGAGANVLTF
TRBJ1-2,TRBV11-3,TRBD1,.,CASSLDRANYGYTF
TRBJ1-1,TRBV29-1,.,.,CSDAGNPEASF
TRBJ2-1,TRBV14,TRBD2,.,CASSQDLLRAGRGDEQFF
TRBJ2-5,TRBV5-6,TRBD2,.,CASSFSLGGVETQYF
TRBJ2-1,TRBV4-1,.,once,CASSQDRGMSYNEQFF
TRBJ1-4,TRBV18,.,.,CASSPGQGLDEKLFF
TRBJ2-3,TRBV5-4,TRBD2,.,CASSSRTLSGNKRRTDTQYF
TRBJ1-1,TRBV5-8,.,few,CASRLDLGHIPQNTEAFF
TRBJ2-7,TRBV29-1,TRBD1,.,CSVTTGTGVTSYEQYF
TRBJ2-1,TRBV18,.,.,CASSPPSGSSYNEQFF
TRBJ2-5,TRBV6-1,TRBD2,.,CASSEELAGAQETQYF
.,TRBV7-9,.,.,CASSSVAAGDRGYEQYF
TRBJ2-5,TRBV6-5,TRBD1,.,CASSRGTGEETQYF
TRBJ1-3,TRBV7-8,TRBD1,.,CASSPYAGQQNSGNTIYF
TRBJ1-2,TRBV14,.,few,CASSQAGGGAGYGYTF
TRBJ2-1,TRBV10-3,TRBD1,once,CAIRESTGASYNEQFF
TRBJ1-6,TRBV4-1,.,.,CASSQGDDSTSSYNSPLHF
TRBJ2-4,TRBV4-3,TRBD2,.,CASSQEGRGRYIQYF
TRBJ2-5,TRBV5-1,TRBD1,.,CASSLMGQGQETQYF
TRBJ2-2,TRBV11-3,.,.,CASSPSGELFF
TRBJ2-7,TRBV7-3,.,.,CASSPQGTSYEQYF
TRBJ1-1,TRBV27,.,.,CASMAGISPNTEAFF
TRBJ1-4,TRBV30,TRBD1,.,CAWSPLGTGGEKLFF
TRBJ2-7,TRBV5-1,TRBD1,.,CASSTGTGGVQYF
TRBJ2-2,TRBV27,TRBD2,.,CASSLRLAGGSTGELFF
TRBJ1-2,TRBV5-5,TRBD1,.,CASSLTGLDGYTF
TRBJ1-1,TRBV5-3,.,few,CARSLIKHEAFF
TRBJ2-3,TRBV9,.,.,CASSARDTSTDTQYF
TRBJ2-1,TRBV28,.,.,CASSLGAEQFF
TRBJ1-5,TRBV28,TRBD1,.,CASSLGQGWQPQHF
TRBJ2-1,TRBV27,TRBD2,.,CASSLSGTSGSDEQFF
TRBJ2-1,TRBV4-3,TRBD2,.,CASSRPAGGPNEQFF
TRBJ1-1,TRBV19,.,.,CASSSQLGPFGGAFF
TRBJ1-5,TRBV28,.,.,CASTLTGLWPQHF
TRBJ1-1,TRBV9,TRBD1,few,CASSAGTVNTEAFF
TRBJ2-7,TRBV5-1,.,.,CASSYTGPPKSHEQYF
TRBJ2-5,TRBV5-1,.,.,CASSLARVGSETQYF
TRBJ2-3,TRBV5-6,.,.,CASSPEGGTDTQYF
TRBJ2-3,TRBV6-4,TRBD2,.,CASSDAAGAVTDTQYF
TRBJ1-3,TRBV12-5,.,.,CASGLGVVSGNTIYF
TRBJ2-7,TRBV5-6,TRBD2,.,CASSLLGASGKAYEQYF
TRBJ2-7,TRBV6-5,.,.,CASSYGPPGITYEQYF
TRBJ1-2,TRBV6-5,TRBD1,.,CASRPSGQGSIGYTF
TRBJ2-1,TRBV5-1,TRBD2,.,CASSYVTISGGHNEQFF
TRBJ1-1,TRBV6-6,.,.,CASSYSPGTGEGEAFF
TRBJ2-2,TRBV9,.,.,CASSVWPGENTGELFF
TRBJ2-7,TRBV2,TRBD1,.,CASGRDRSSYEQYF
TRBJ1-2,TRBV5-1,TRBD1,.,CASSLRDRNYGYTF
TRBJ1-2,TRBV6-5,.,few,CASSYRQAGSNYGYTF
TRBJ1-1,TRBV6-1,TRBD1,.,CASSERRVTGEAFF
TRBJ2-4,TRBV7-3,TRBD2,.,CASSSLAGGPENIQYF
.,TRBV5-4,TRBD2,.,CASSLYGRDTTYEQYF
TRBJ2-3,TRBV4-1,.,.,CASSLGGGARGTDTQYF
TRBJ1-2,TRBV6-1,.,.,CASSELSRVGYTF